This T cell receptor (beta chain) emerged from a study of cytomegalovirus exposure and HLA in healthy donors (dated by TCRdb to 2016 to 2017). Notes on the research overall: In an earlier analysis of about 560 of the donors, around 290 Gb of sequence data and some 100 million unique TCR beta sequences from roughly 180 million T cells were reported. Along with the approximately 700-subject first cohort, a separate validation cohort of over a hundred different subjects was used. Roughly 300 gigabases of sequencing data and some 85 million unique TCR sequences were included in an early release covering 550 to 650 HLA-typed donors. Donor age, sex, ethnicity and CMV serostatus were compiled alongside the repertoire data. Rather than drawing on any new phenotypic data, the later analysis identified candidate immune exposures from TCR beta sequences and the way those sequences occurred across donors. In an earlier analysis of roughly 600 of the donors, high-throughput TCR beta sequencing was used to judge whether each TCR beta V gene segment behaved as functional or pseudogenic. The study profiled the T cell repertoires of fewer than 850 subjects by immunosequencing and related them to cytomegalovirus serostatus. Among around 400 genotyped donors of the cohort, an average of approximately 220,000 unique TCR beta nucleotide sequences was sequenced per donor, of which roughly 17% were non-productive. The genetic ancestry cluster associated with self-reported Caucasian donors included 70% to 85% of the roughly 400 genotyped donors. A later genetic analysis took genome-wide SNP genotypes for about 55% of the 666 donors and used that subset as a discovery cohort. HLA typing included class I and class II loci at four-digit resolution. A later analysis re-analyzed previously published TCR beta repertoires from about 600 donors and added high-resolution HLA genotyping to study TCR occurrence patterns. High-throughput TCR immunosequencing, statistical association of individual TCRs with disease status, and machine learning were combined to predict cytomegalovirus infection status. The number of typed donors differed by locus: 629-630 for A, B, C, DRB1 and DQB1; 500 to 550 for DQA1; approximately 610 for DPA1; and 400 to 480 for DPB1. The study was designed to test whether signatures of past pathogen exposure could be identified by cataloging public T cell receptors. All discovery cohort repertoires had been generated using a single sequencing platform. Several DR-DQ haplotypes were treated as single units for association and clustering because of strong linkage in the cohort.

General conclusions and limits of the study: The study listed over 150 TCR beta chains as associated with cytomegalovirus. According to the authors, the approach could potentially be generalized to other disease states and immunological phenotypes. Three of the identified cytomegalovirus-associated TCR beta chains were confirmed in vitro to be specific for cytomegalovirus antigens. This cohort had only TCR beta chains sequenced, and the lack of alpha or paired-chain data limited which features could be detected. The sequencing pipeline was judged likely to have produced a cluster of highly shared sequence variants as a technical artifact. At a false discovery rate of 0.05, a later analysis linked 16,951 TCR beta sequences to specific HLA alleles. Correlated functional status among segregating V segments might be attributable to linkage disequilibrium, but an unknown experimental factor could not be ruled out. About 15 rarely observed V segments, including chromosome 9 orphons, were excluded from the earlier analysis of some 590 of the donors because counts were too low. For the cohort, immune exposure information was limited to CMV serostatus. A further reported finding was that TCR beta sequences accurately predicted the HLA-A and HLA-B alleles for most subjects in the first cohort. Sequencing depth was assumed to be roughly uniform across donors in the presence/absence analyses, though that assumption may not hold. A later analysis found that HLA-associated TCR beta chains were more clonally expanded and had lower generation probabilities than equally common non-associated chains. In a later analysis, most CMV-associated TCR beta chains were found to appear HLA-restricted, with HLA associations seemingly driven largely by CMV exposure. According to a later analysis, TCR association rates differed among HLA loci, with DRB1 alleles showing the most associated TCRs and HLA-C alleles showing the fewest. A later analysis reported that several top co-occurrence clusters appeared linked to parvovirus B19, influenza, CMV and Epstein-Barr virus. Compared with the roughly 720-donor mean, donors in an Asian-associated ancestry cluster had fewer N-insertions in productive TCRs, according to a later genetic analysis. Because HLA typing was unavailable for some donors at each locus, only the typed subset was used in association tests. An earlier analysis of roughly 570 of the donors showed that most TCR beta V segments appeared in productive rearrangements either about 90% or about 30% of the time, which broadly matched IMGT annotations. Across donors, most TCR sequences were observed very rarely, whereas some public TCRs were present in many individuals. The classifier was reported to diagnose cytomegalovirus status with high specificity and sensitivity in both the original and validation cohorts. When HLA alleles, especially DR and DQ, strongly co-occurred, TCR associations were difficult to assign to individual alleles. A later genetic analysis associated a missense DCLRE1C variant with V-gene and J-gene trimming of TCR beta chains, and an independent cohort replicated the association. Because the 87-base-pair reads could not distinguish some IMGT-functional V segments, including TRBV6-2 and TRBV6-3, those segments were excluded.

V ends up 5 bases short and J 4 bases short, with an unmatched junction base count of 7. From a lookup of the germline V gene (reference sequence), CDR1 and CDR2 are LNHNV and YYDKDF. The CDR3 sequence holds 15 residues, the cysteine and phenylalanine included. The kept DNA is CDR3 alone, 45 bases in frame from the first base. The library was obtained by the immunoSEQ multiplex PCR assay. For the multiplex PCR, a mixture combining 60 forward primers for TCR Vbeta segments and 13 reverse primers for TCR Jbeta segments was used. The CDR3 region of rearranged TCR beta genes was amplified from genomic DNA with a multiplex PCR assay. The Illumina HiSeq System was used to sequence the amplified TCR beta libraries as 87-base-pair reads. The authors' pipeline ran thus. In a later analysis, roughly 80 million unique TCR beta chains were counted across the approximately 640 repertoires, and roughly 11 million of these chains were shared by at least two donors. To remove PCR and sequencing errors, raw reads were error-corrected and collapsed into unique sequences using a nearest-neighbor algorithm that merged closely related sequences. To assign V, D and J gene segments, CDR3 sequences were aligned to IMGT reference sequences. For a sequence to be retained, a match of at least six nucleotides to both a V gene segment and a J gene segment was required. A rearrangement counted as productive if the CDR3 had no stop codons and remained in frame with V and J, and every other rearrangement counted as non-productive. CDR3 was defined according to IMGT convention as the region running from the second conserved V-encoded cysteine to the conserved J-encoded phenylalanine. Sequences without an unambiguous match to a single V gene segment were excluded from the earlier analysis of 450 to 750 of the donors. In an earlier analysis of roughly 500 of the donors, V segments were called functional above 56.7% productive rearrangements and were called segregating when the between-donor standard deviation exceeded 5%. To diagnose cytomegalovirus status from the catalog of TCR beta chain sequences, a statistical classification framework was built. In a later analysis, V and J genes were assigned by comparing TCR nucleotide sequences against IMGT/GENE-DB human TR gene sequences. The TCRdist pipeline was used in a later analysis to assign CDR3 sequences and most-parsimonious VDJ recombination scenarios. In a later analysis, every TCR beta chain was defined by the combination of its CDR3 amino acid sequence and its V-gene family, and reads without a unique V-gene family were dropped. In a later analysis, nearly 600 highly shared, low-generation-probability nucleotide sequences were removed to address suspected cross-contamination and a sequencing artifact. For each public chain, a later analysis derived a clonal expansion index from normalized ranks of inferred template counts within each repertoire. Generation probabilities in a later analysis came from a VDJ recombination model fitted to out-of-frame rearrangements, and those results were checked against IGoR. A later analysis scored TCR-TCR, TCR-HLA and TCR-CMV co-occurrence with hypergeometric tests, applying a repertoire-size bias correction to TCR pairs. False discovery rates were estimated in a later analysis by permuting HLA or CMV assignments 20 times. In a later analysis, co-occurring TCRs were grouped using DBSCAN, and TCRdist sequence similarity was added for clustering within HLA-allele-positive subsets. For co-occurrence clustering, repertoires with fewer than 30,000 or more than 120,000 public chains were excluded, along with four or five repertoires with anomalous nucleotide sharing. TCRdb carries this immuneACCESS record with in-frame sequences only. Its versions omit some clonotypes, under half of them owing to an unresolved V gene in the studies checked, with the rest unexplained. V and J calls and clone size are given by that table; D and trimming were obtained from the DNA. The sample data list under 200,000 clones, and roughly 84% of these were observed just once. The biggest ten clones account for 5% to 7% of the sample.

Concerning this clone itself: This clone's antigen is unknown. One base away there is no much larger clone; base qualities are not given.

The cohort was made up of roughly 670 healthy bone marrow donors. At the time of sampling, every cohort member was nominally healthy, though immune exposures that went unrecorded were likely present. The donor tested CMV seropositive, placing the donor among the roughly 300 seropositive members of the cohort. A peripheral blood sample was collected from each donor, and TCR beta sequencing was performed on peripheral blood mononuclear cells. Genomic DNA was extracted from the blood cell samples with the Qiagen DNeasy Blood Extraction Kit. Sequencing used PBMCs. The chain employs TRBV15 and TRBJ2-7; 11 central nucleotides agree with TRBD2. This TCR derives from a man aged 45 to 65 in good health and CMV-seropositive. The DNA reads as follows: TGTGCCACCAGCCCTGGACTAGCGGGCGTTTACGAGCAGTACTTC. It is translated as CATSPGLAGVYEQYF.